The rows below give T cell receptor beta chains drawn from one sample of a study of blood T cell repertoires in COVID-19. Generated by immunoSEQ multiplex PCR, the TCRdb table keeps only in-frame clones and is missing some. The sample lists about 280,000 clones; roughly 90% were seen once. The material sequenced was peripheral blood. The receptor source for this set is a middle-aged woman who had recovered from COVID-19. The CDR3 runs from the conserved cysteine through the conserved F or W. Fields, in order: D gene, V gene, clone size, J gene, CDR3 DNA, CDR3 protein. D genes are given only for firm matches. Rows give clone size only sometimes, using once, few, many, or a class for an expanded clone.

D gene: TRBD2; V gene: TRBV9; clone size: NA; J gene: TRBJ2-1; CDR3 DNA: TGTGCCAGCAGCGCCACCGGGACTAGCTCCTACAATGAGCAGTTCTTC; CDR3 protein: CASSATGTSSYNEQFF
D gene: NA; V gene: TRBV19; clone size: NA; J gene: TRBJ1-4; CDR3 DNA: TGTGCCAGTAGTATGGAGGGAACCTCTGGTGAAAAACTGTTTTTT; CDR3 protein: CASSMEGTSGEKLFF
D gene: TRBD2; V gene: TRBV3-1/TRBV3-2; clone size: NA; J gene: TRBJ2-7; CDR3 DNA: TGTGCCAGCAGCCAAGGAGCGGGAGACTACGAGCAGTACTTC; CDR3 protein: CASSQGAGDYEQYF
D gene: TRBD2; V gene: TRBV19; clone size: NA; J gene: TRBJ2-2; CDR3 DNA: TGTGCCAGTGGGAGCGTGGGGGGAGGGACCGGGGAGCTGTTTTTT; CDR3 protein: CASGSVGGGTGELFF
D gene: TRBD2; V gene: TRBV5-1; clone size: NA; J gene: TRBJ2-3; CDR3 DNA: TGCGCCAGCAGCACCGGACTAGCGGCTCCCAGCACAGATACGCAGTATTTT; CDR3 protein: CASSTGLAAPSTDTQYF
D gene: TRBD2; V gene: TRBV24-1; clone size: few; J gene: TRBJ2-1; CDR3 DNA: TGTGCCACCAGTGATTCTAGCGGGAGGGCCGATTCGGAGTTCTTC; CDR3 protein: CATSDSSGRADSEFF
D gene: NA; V gene: TRBV15; clone size: once; J gene: TRBJ1-5; CDR3 DNA: TGTGCCACCAGCAGAGCCGGGGGGGGCCTCAATCAGCCCCAGCATTTT; CDR3 protein: CATSRAGGGLNQPQHF
D gene: NA; V gene: TRBV3-1/TRBV3-2; clone size: NA; J gene: TRBJ1-6; CDR3 DNA: TGTGCCAGCAGCCAAGATGGCGGAGGTTCACCCCTCCACTTT; CDR3 protein: CASSQDGGGSPLHF
D gene: TRBD2; V gene: TRBV5-4; clone size: NA; J gene: TRBJ2-3; CDR3 DNA: TGTGCCAGCAGCACCGGGCTGGGGGGAGGGCCGTCAGATACGCAGTATTTT; CDR3 protein: CASSTGLGGGPSDTQYF
D gene: TRBD2; V gene: TRBV3-1/TRBV3-2; clone size: NA; J gene: TRBJ2-3; CDR3 DNA: TGTGCCAGCAGCGCGGGACTAGCGGGAGTAGATACGCAGTATTTT; CDR3 protein: CASSAGLAGVDTQYF
D gene: TRBD1; V gene: TRBV6-6; clone size: NA; J gene: TRBJ2-7; CDR3 DNA: TGTGCCAGCAGTAAGGGACAGCCCCTTGGAGGCTACGAGCAGTACTTC; CDR3 protein: CASSKGQPLGGYEQYF
D gene: TRBD1; V gene: TRBV19; clone size: NA; J gene: TRBJ2-1; CDR3 DNA: TGTGCCAGTAGTCACAGGGGGCCGGCGTGGGAGTATGAGCAGTTCTTC; CDR3 protein: CASSHRGPAWEYEQFF
D gene: TRBD2; V gene: TRBV11-3; clone size: NA; J gene: TRBJ2-2; CDR3 DNA: TGTGCCAGCAGCTTATTCTATCTCGCTAGCGGGAAGACCGGGGAGCTGTTTTTT; CDR3 protein: CASSLFYLASGKTGELFF
D gene: NA; V gene: TRBV19; clone size: NA; J gene: TRBJ1-6; CDR3 DNA: TGTGCCAGTAGTATGGGGCGGCGAATAGATTCACCCCTCCACTTT; CDR3 protein: CASSMGRRIDSPLHF
D gene: NA; V gene: TRBV18; clone size: NA; J gene: TRBJ2-1; CDR3 DNA: TGTGCCACCGGACAAGACAATGAGCAGTTCTTC; CDR3 protein: CATGQDNEQFF
D gene: TRBD1; V gene: TRBV5-6; clone size: NA; J gene: TRBJ1-2; CDR3 DNA: TGTGCCAGCAGCTCCCTAGGGTACCAGGAGACAGGGGAAGATGGCTACACCTTC; CDR3 protein: CASSSLGYQETGEDGYTF
D gene: TRBD2; V gene: TRBV28; clone size: NA; J gene: TRBJ2-5; CDR3 DNA: TGTGCCAGCAGTCTCCCCGTTACTAGCGGGATAGGAAGGGCCCAGTACTTC; CDR3 protein: CASSLPVTSGIGRAQYF
D gene: NA; V gene: TRBV5-1; clone size: NA; J gene: TRBJ1-1; CDR3 DNA: TGCGCCAGCAGGGGGGGGCCATCCAACACTGAAGCTTTCTTT; CDR3 protein: CASRGGPSNTEAFF
D gene: TRBD2; V gene: TRBV3-1/TRBV3-2; clone size: NA; J gene: TRBJ2-1; CDR3 DNA: TGTGCCAGCAGCCAAGCGGCGACTAGCGGGAGGGCCGCGTATGAGCAGTTCTTC; CDR3 protein: CASSQAATSGRAAYEQFF
D gene: NA; V gene: TRBV11-3; clone size: NA; J gene: TRBJ2-3; CDR3 DNA: TGTGCCAGCAGCAGGCGGGGAACTTCAGATACGCAGTATTTT; CDR3 protein: CASSRRGTSDTQYF
D gene: TRBD2; V gene: TRBV7-3; clone size: NA; J gene: TRBJ2-1; CDR3 DNA: TGTGCCAGCAGCTCACTAGCGGGGGACAATGAGCAGTTCTTC; CDR3 protein: CASSSLAGDNEQFF
D gene: NA; V gene: TRBV10-1; clone size: NA; J gene: TRBJ2-3; CDR3 DNA: TGCGCCAGCAGCTACAGCACAGATACGCAGTATTTT; CDR3 protein: CASSYSTDTQYF
D gene: NA; V gene: TRBV14; clone size: few; J gene: TRBJ1-4; CDR3 DNA: TGTGCCAGCAGCCGAACGACAGGTCCCCTGGAAAAACTGTTTTTT; CDR3 protein: CASSRTTGPLEKLFF
D gene: NA; V gene: TRBV6-6; clone size: NA; J gene: TRBJ2-3; CDR3 DNA: TGTGCCAGCACCTCACAGGGTGAAGATACGCAGTATTTT; CDR3 protein: CASTSQGEDTQYF
D gene: TRBD2; V gene: TRBV10-1; clone size: NA; J gene: TRBJ2-1; CDR3 DNA: TGCGCCAGCAGTGCAGAGCGGGAACCGAACAATGAGCAGTTCTTC; CDR3 protein: CASSAEREPNNEQFF
D gene: NA; V gene: TRBV5-3; clone size: NA; J gene: TRBJ2-7; CDR3 DNA: TGTGCCAGAAGCTTGGCCCGGCAGGGTGGGTACTTC; CDR3 protein: CARSLARQGGYF
D gene: NA; V gene: TRBV5-4; clone size: NA; J gene: TRBJ2-7; CDR3 DNA: TGTGCCAGCAGCTTTTTCGGGGGATCCCACGAGCAGTACTTC; CDR3 protein: CASSFFGGSHEQYF
D gene: NA; V gene: TRBV27; clone size: NA; J gene: TRBJ2-3; CDR3 DNA: TGTGCCAGCAGTCTCAGGACAGGCACAGATACGCAGTATTTT; CDR3 protein: CASSLRTGTDTQYF
D gene: NA; V gene: TRBV6-2/TRBV6-3; clone size: NA; J gene: TRBJ2-2; CDR3 DNA: TGTGCCAGCAGTCTACCCACCGGGGAGCTGTTTTTT; CDR3 protein: CASSLPTGELFF